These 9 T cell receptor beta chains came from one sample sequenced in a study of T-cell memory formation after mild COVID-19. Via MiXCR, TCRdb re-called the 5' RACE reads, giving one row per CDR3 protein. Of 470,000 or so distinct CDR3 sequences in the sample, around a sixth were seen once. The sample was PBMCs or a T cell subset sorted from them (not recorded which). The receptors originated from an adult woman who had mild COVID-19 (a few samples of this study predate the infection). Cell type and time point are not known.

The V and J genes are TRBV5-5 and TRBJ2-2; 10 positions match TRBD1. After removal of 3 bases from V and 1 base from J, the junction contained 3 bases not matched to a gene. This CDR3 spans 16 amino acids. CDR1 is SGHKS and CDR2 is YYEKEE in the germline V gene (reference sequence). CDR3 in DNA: TGTGCCAGCAGCTCGACAGGGGGCGTGAACACCGGGGAGCTGTTTTTT. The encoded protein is CASSSTGGVNTGELFF.

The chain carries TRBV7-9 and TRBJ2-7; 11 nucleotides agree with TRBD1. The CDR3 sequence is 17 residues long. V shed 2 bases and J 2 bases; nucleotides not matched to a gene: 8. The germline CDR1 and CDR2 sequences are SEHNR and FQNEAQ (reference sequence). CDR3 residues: CASSLKAGTGGTYEQYF. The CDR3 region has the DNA TGTGCCAGCAGCTTAAAGGCTGGGACAGGGGGGACCTACGAGCAGTACTTC.

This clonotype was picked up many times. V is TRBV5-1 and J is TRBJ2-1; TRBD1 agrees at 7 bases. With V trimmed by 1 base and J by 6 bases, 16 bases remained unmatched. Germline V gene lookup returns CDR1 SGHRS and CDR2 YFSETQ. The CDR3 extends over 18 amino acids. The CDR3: CASSLLTGVRLTTNEQFF. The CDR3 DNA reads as TGCGCCAGCAGCTTGCTAACAGGGGTCCGACTGACTACCAATGAGCAGTTCTTC.

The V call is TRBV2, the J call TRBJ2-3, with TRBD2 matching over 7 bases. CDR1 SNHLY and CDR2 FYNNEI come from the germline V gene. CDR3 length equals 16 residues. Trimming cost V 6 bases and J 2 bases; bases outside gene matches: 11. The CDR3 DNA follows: TGTGCCAGCAGCCGCGAAGGGCGGGGGACCACAGATACGCAGTATTTT. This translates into CASSREGRGTTDTQYF.

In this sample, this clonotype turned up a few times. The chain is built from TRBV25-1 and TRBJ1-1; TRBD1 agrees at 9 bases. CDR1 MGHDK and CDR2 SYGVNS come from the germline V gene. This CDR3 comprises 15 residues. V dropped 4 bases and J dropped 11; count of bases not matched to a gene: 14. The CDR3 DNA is TGTGCCAGCAGTGTTCTCCCGATGACAGGGGGAGGGGCTTTCTTT. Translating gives CASSVLPMTGGGAFF.

Here the CDR3 reads CASSLGRVGVLNNEQFF. The DNA of the CDR3 is TGTGCCAGCAGCTTGGGAAGGGTGGGGGTTTTAAACAATGAGCAGTTCTTC. The gene calls are TRBV5-4 and TRBJ2-1; D assignment may be TRBD1 or TRBD2 (5 bases each). The CDR3 is 17 residues long. Germline assignment: CDR1 SGHNT and CDR2 YYREEE (reference sequence). Trimming left V 0 bases short and J 5 bases short, with 18 bases between.

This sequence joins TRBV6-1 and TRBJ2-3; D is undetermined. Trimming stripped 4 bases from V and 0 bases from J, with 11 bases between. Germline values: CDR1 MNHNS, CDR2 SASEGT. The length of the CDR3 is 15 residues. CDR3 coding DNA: TGTGCCAGCAGTGCCCGTAAAGGCAGCACAGATACGCAGTATTTT. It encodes CASSARKGSTDTQYF.

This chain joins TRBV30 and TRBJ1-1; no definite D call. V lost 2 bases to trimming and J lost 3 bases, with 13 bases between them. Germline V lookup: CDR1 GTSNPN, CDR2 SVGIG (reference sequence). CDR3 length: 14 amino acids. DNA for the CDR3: TGTGCCTGGAGTAGCCGTCCCCGGGACACTGAAGCTTTCTTT. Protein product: CAWSSRPRDTEAFF.

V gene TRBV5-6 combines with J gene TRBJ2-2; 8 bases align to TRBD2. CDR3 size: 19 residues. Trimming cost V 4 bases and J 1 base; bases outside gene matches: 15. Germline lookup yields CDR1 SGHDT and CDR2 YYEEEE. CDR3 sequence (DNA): TGTGCCAGCAGCACAACGGGACTAGAGATTATTGGGAACACCGGGGAGCTGTTTTTT. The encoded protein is CASSTTGLEIIGNTGELFF. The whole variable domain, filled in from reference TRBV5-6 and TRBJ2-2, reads DAGVTQSPTHLIKTRGQQVTLRCSPKSGHDTVSWYQQALGQGPQFIFQYYEEEERQRGNFPDRFSGHQFPNYSSELNVNALLLGDSALYLCASSTTGLEIIGNTGELFFGEGSRLTVL.